Listed below are T cell receptor beta chains from one sample, sequenced in a study of control samples from healthy donors and cancer patients. Repertoires were generated with immunoSEQ multiplex PCR, while TCRdb's copy carries only in-frame clones and drops some. The table lists about 100,000 clones, approximately 82% of them singletons. Source material: blood. The receptors shown here come from a man aged 18 to 29 in good health. Both conserved end residues are part of each CDR3. The D gene is left open where the match is weak. Some rows mark clone size as missing; the rest say once, few, many or name a class of expanded clone.

v_gene: TRBV5-1
j_gene: TRBJ1-1
abundance: NA
d_gene: TRBD1
CDR3nt: TGCGCCAGCAGCTTGGGGACAGGGGGCGCGGGCTATAACACTGAAGCTTTCTTT
CDR3aa: CASSLGTGGAGYNTEAFF

v_gene: TRBV18
j_gene: TRBJ1-2
abundance: NA
d_gene: NA
CDR3nt: TGTGCCAGCTCAGCCGGGACCGGTACCTATGGCTACACCTTC
CDR3aa: CASSAGTGTYGYTF

v_gene: TRBV28
j_gene: TRBJ1-1
abundance: NA
d_gene: TRBD1
CDR3nt: TGTGCCAGCAGTCCGAAGCCGGGACAGCCAAACACTGAAGCTTTCTTT
CDR3aa: CASSPKPGQPNTEAFF

v_gene: TRBV29-1
j_gene: TRBJ2-1
abundance: NA
d_gene: TRBD2
CDR3nt: TGCAGCGTTGGACTAGCGGGGGCCCCCCTGGAGCAGTTCTTC
CDR3aa: CSVGLAGAPLEQFF

v_gene: TRBV5-1
j_gene: TRBJ2-3
abundance: NA
d_gene: NA
CDR3nt: TGCGCCAGCAGCTATCAGGGTGGGACAGATACGCAGTATTTT
CDR3aa: CASSYQGGTDTQYF

v_gene: TRBV2
j_gene: TRBJ2-2
abundance: NA
d_gene: NA
CDR3nt: TGTGCCAGCATTTTTGGGGGGAACACCGGGGAGCTGTTTTTT
CDR3aa: CASIFGGNTGELFF

v_gene: TRBV6-1
j_gene: TRBJ1-5
abundance: NA
d_gene: NA
CDR3nt: TGTGCCAGCAGTGAAACCCACAGGTATCAGCCCCAGCATTTT
CDR3aa: CASSETHRYQPQHF

v_gene: TRBV15
j_gene: TRBJ1-5
abundance: NA
d_gene: NA
CDR3nt: TGTGCCACCAGCAGTTTCACGGGGTATAGCAATCAGCCCCAGCATTTT
CDR3aa: CATSSFTGYSNQPQHF

v_gene: TRBV12-2
j_gene: TRBJ2-5
abundance: NA
d_gene: NA
CDR3nt: TGTGCAAGTCGCTCACTTGGGACTAACGAACCCCAAGAGACCCAGTACTTC
CDR3aa: CASRSLGTNEPQETQYF

v_gene: TRBV6-6
j_gene: TRBJ2-3
abundance: few
d_gene: TRBD2
CDR3nt: TGTGCCAGCAGTCACCCGGGACTAGCGGGGGGAGGTAGCACAGATACGCAGTATTTT
CDR3aa: CASSHPGLAGGGSTDTQYF

v_gene: TRBV27
j_gene: TRBJ2-2
abundance: NA
d_gene: TRBD2
CDR3nt: TGTGCCAGCAGTTTTCTAGCGGGGGGGCCCCCCGGGGAGCTGTTTTTT
CDR3aa: CASSFLAGGPPGELFF

v_gene: TRBV30
j_gene: TRBJ1-2
abundance: once
d_gene: NA
CDR3nt: TGTGCCTGGGGAGGGGGTAACTATGGCTACACCTTC
CDR3aa: CAWGGGNYGYTF

v_gene: TRBV30
j_gene: TRBJ1-1
abundance: once
d_gene: NA
CDR3nt: TGTGCCTGGAGCCCGATCGAGGGGTTTGAAGCTTTCTTT
CDR3aa: CAWSPIEGFEAFF

v_gene: TRBV19
j_gene: TRBJ1-5
abundance: NA
d_gene: NA
CDR3nt: TGTGCCAGTAGTACAACAGGGATAGGCAATCAGCCCCAGCATTTT
CDR3aa: CASSTTGIGNQPQHF

v_gene: TRBV4-1
j_gene: TRBJ1-1
abundance: NA
d_gene: NA
CDR3nt: TGCGCCAGCAGCCAAGCGGGGGCCTTGAACACTGAAGCTTTCTTT
CDR3aa: CASSQAGALNTEAFF

v_gene: TRBV5-1
j_gene: TRBJ2-5
abundance: NA
d_gene: NA
CDR3nt: TGCGCCAGCAGCCGCTCGGGAGCCGGCAGCGAGACCCAGTACTTC
CDR3aa: CASSRSGAGSETQYF

v_gene: TRBV5-1
j_gene: TRBJ2-7
abundance: NA
d_gene: TRBD1
CDR3nt: TGCGCCAGCAGCTTTGGGACAGGCGCGGCCTACGAGCAGTACTTC
CDR3aa: CASSFGTGAAYEQYF

v_gene: TRBV5-8
j_gene: TRBJ2-3
abundance: once
d_gene: NA
CDR3nt: TGTGCCAGCAGCTCTGGGGTCACCCTCACAGATACGCAGTATTTT
CDR3aa: CASSSGVTLTDTQYF

v_gene: TRBV6-6
j_gene: TRBJ2-1
abundance: NA
d_gene: NA
CDR3nt: TGTGCCAGCCTTGAGGTCAATGAGCAGTTCTTC
CDR3aa: CASLEVNEQFF

v_gene: TRBV27
j_gene: TRBJ2-1
abundance: NA
d_gene: NA
CDR3nt: TGTGCCAGCAGTTTAAGGGGCTACAATGAGCAGTTCTTC
CDR3aa: CASSLRGYNEQFF

v_gene: TRBV28
j_gene: TRBJ1-2
abundance: NA
d_gene: NA
CDR3nt: TGTGCCGGGTCACCCGGGTCGTATGGCTACACCTTC
CDR3aa: CAGSPGSYGYTF

v_gene: TRBV24-1
j_gene: TRBJ2-7
abundance: NA
d_gene: NA
CDR3nt: TGTGCCACCAGTGACAGGGAGACCTACGAGCAGTACTTC
CDR3aa: CATSDRETYEQYF

v_gene: TRBV6-5
j_gene: TRBJ1-1
abundance: once
d_gene: NA
CDR3nt: TGTGCCACCATCCCCCGACCCCTCGTTAGGACTGAAGCTTTCTTT
CDR3aa: CATIPRPLVRTEAFF

v_gene: TRBV19
j_gene: TRBJ1-1
abundance: NA
d_gene: TRBD1
CDR3nt: TGTGCCAGCGACAACAGGGGCAGGGCTGAAGCTTTCTTT
CDR3aa: CASDNRGRAEAFF

v_gene: TRBV2
j_gene: TRBJ1-1
abundance: NA
d_gene: NA
CDR3nt: TGTGCCAGCAGTGTCTGGGGGAACACTGAAGCTTTCTTT
CDR3aa: CASSVWGNTEAFF

v_gene: TRBV6-5
j_gene: TRBJ1-1
abundance: NA
d_gene: TRBD1
CDR3nt: TGTGCCAGCAGGGACAGGGGGGCTAACACTGAAGCTTTCTTT
CDR3aa: CASRDRGANTEAFF

v_gene: TRBV9
j_gene: TRBJ2-5
abundance: NA
d_gene: NA
CDR3nt: TGTGCCAGCAGCATGTCAGAGACCCAGTACTTC
CDR3aa: CASSMSETQYF

v_gene: TRBV7-6
j_gene: TRBJ1-6
abundance: NA
d_gene: NA
CDR3nt: TGTGCCAGCAGCTTGGGGCATGAGTCGGCCCTCCACTTT
CDR3aa: CASSLGHESALHF

v_gene: TRBV4-3
j_gene: TRBJ1-4
abundance: NA
d_gene: NA
CDR3nt: TGCGCCAGCAGCCAGTGGGCAGTTAATGAAAAACTGTTTTTT
CDR3aa: CASSQWAVNEKLFF

v_gene: TRBV27
j_gene: TRBJ2-2
abundance: few
d_gene: TRBD1
CDR3nt: TGTGCCAGCAGTCCCCTTGGGACAGGGTCCCGGGAGCTGTTTTTT
CDR3aa: CASSPLGTGSRELFF